Shown below are 8 T cell receptor beta chains from a single sample sequenced in a study of blood T cells in healthy people across ages. The second PCR ran roughly 7 to 12 cycles with a sample-barcoded 5' primer and J-beta primers. Each CDR3 protein gets one entry after TCRdb re-called the 5' RACE reads with MiXCR. Of over 1.5 million distinct CDR3 sequences listed, around 48% were seen once; the top ten hold less than 2.5%. The sample was blood. The receptors derive from a woman between 35 and 50 years old in good health.

The rearrangement joins TRBV20-1 to TRBJ2-6; TRBD2 agrees at 8 bases. The CDR3 covers 19 residues. V shed 2 bases and J 1 base; nucleotides not matched to a gene: 13. Germline V gene sequence: CDR1 DFQATT, CDR2 SNEGSKA (reference sequence). The CDR3 DNA sequence: TGCAGTGCTAGAAGGCCGGCCAGCGGGGGCAGTTCTGGGGCCAACGTCCTGACTTTC. Translation: CSARRPASGGSSGANVLTF.

In regard to this clonotype: One junction end does not reproduce the germline sequence, and a read error may be involved. This chain uses TRBV12-3 or TRBV12-4 with TRBJ2-5, with D possibly called TRBD1 or TRBD2 (5 bases each). The length of the CDR3 is 13 residues. CDR3 sequence: CASSVAQGHTQYF. The CDR3 DNA sequence: TGTGCCAGCAGTGTAGCGCAAGGACATACCCAGTACTTC.

This chain joins TRBV7-2 and TRBJ2-5; D unclear. Trimming shortened V by 5 bases and J by 8 bases, and 12 bases separated the two germline ends. The CDR3 extends over 12 amino acids. CDR1 SGHTA and CDR2 FQGNSA come from the germline V gene. Here the CDR3 reads CASSLMSSTQYF. The DNA for the CDR3 is TGTGCCAGCAGCCTCATGTCCTCCACCCAGTACTTC.

The J gene is TRBJ1-2, the V gene TRBV6-2 or TRBV6-3; no firm D call. The V end was cut by 1 base, the J end by 4 bases, with 13 bases between. The CDR3 has 15 amino acids. Germline loops: CDR1 MNHEY, CDR2 SVGEGT. The CDR3 sequence is CASSYFAVSFYGYTF. CDR3 coding DNA: TGTGCCAGCAGTTACTTTGCGGTATCATTCTATGGCTACACCTTC.

The genes are TRBV4-3 and TRBJ2-1, with TRBD1 identical over 8 bases. The CDR3 length is 14 residues. Trimming removed 0 bases from V and 9 bases from J; junction bases left unmatched: 4. The germline V gene has CDR1 LGHNA and CDR2 YSLEER. CDR3: CASSQEAGGREQFF. CDR3 nucleotides: TGCGCCAGCAGCCAAGAGGCAGGGGGCCGTGAGCAGTTCTTC.

V is TRBV4-3 and J is TRBJ2-3, with 7 bases aligning to TRBD2. The CDR3 spans 16 residues. From germline, CDR1 is LGHNA and CDR2 YSLEER. Trimming took 0 bases from V and 2 from J; bases not matched to a gene: 5. In DNA form, the CDR3 reads TGCGCCAGCAGCCAAGACGCCGGGGGGTACACAGATACGCAGTATTTT. This translates into CASSQDAGGYTDTQYF.

The chain recombines TRBV21-1 with TRBJ2-3. TRBV21-1 is a recognized pseudogene. CDR3 size: 15 residues. The CDR3 protein is CASSEPVNSTDTQYF. The CDR3 DNA reads TGTGCCAGCAGCGAACCCGTGAATAGCACAGATACGCAGTATTTT.

This sequence joins TRBV9 and TRBJ2-5, with 9 bases fitting TRBD1. With V trimmed by 0 bases and J by 1 base, 4 bases remained unmatched. This CDR3 contains 16 residues. CDR1 is SGDLS and CDR2 is YYNGEE in the germline V gene. CDR3 bases: TGTGCCAGCAGCGTAGACGGACAGGGGCTCCAAGAGACCCAGTACTTC. Translation gives CASSVDGQGLQETQYF.